One sample yielded the 22 T cell receptor beta chains listed below, sequenced in a study of T cells in Graves' hyperthyroidism and ophthalmopathy. Amplification of TCR beta CDR3 regions was performed using RNA transcripts as template. Using the HTBI primer set, a first-round RT-PCR was run on the TCR CDR3. One entry per CDR3 protein, called by TCRdb with MiXCR from the multiplex PCR reads. The table shows some 340,000 distinct CDR3 sequences, with approximately 14% occurring only once. Sequenced: blood. The receptors derive from a woman aged 40 to 50 with Graves' ophthalmopathy.

The table lists this clonotype with a few counts. The V and J genes are TRBV24-1 and TRBJ1-2; a possible D gene is TRBD1 (6 bases). This CDR3 comprises 14 residues. Germline V gives CDR1 KGHDR, CDR2 SFDVKD. The V gene lost 4 bases and the J gene lost 1 base, with 9 bases spanning the gap. CDR3 DNA: TGTGCCACCAGTGAACAGGGCTTTAACTATGGCTACACCTTC. Translation gives CATSEQGFNYGYTF.

This clonotype was observed at least ten times. The J gene is TRBJ1-2, the V gene TRBV20-1; TRBD1 aligns across 7 bases. Germline CDR1 reads DFQATT; CDR2 reads SNEGSKA (reference sequence). The CDR3 consists of 14 residues. V lost 3 bases and J lost 0; bases outside the gene matches: 4. CDR3 bases: TGCAGTGCTAGGCGGGACAGCACTAACTATGGCTACACCTTC. This sequence encodes CSARRDSTNYGYTF.

This clonotype occurred many times. The chain has TRBV6-2 or TRBV6-3 and TRBJ2-1; perhaps TRBD1 as D (6 bases). Germline V gene data show CDR1 as MNHEY and CDR2 as SVGEGT. The V end was cut by 2 bases, the J end by 3 bases, with 11 bases between. The CDR3 covers 15 residues. DNA of the CDR3: TGTGCCAGCAGTTACGGGGACACAAACTACAATGAGCAGTTCTTC. Protein product: CASSYGDTNYNEQFF.

In this sample, this clonotype turned up many times. V is TRBV28 and J is TRBJ2-7; tentative D call: TRBD1 (5 bases). Trimming removed 6 bases at V and 3 bases at J, with 21 bases between. CDR1 is MDHEN, CDR2 SYDVKM, per germline. The CDR3 contains 16 residues. The chain's CDR3 is CASRGADLLSSYEQYF. DNA of the CDR3: TGTGCCAGCAGAGGGGCCGACCTTCTCTCTAGCTACGAGCAGTACTTC.

Ten or more counts support this clonotype. The chain combines TRBV6-1 with TRBJ1-1; D call uncertain. V gave up 6 bases and J gave up 1 base, with 18 bases separating them. There are 16 residues in the CDR3. Germline values: CDR1 MNHNS, CDR2 SASEGT. Written as DNA, the CDR3 is TGTGCCAGCAGGGAGCAGACGGAAGGTGGGAACACTGAAGCTTTCTTT. Its protein product is CASREQTEGGNTEAFF.

This chain links TRBV7-9 with TRBJ2-5, with TRBD1 matching 8 bases. Germline CDR1 reads SEHNR; CDR2 reads FQNEAQ (reference sequence). The ends lost 8 bases at V and 5 bases at J; junction bases unmatched: 10. The CDR3 spans 14 residues. CDR3 protein: CASRRETGVETQYF. In nucleotides, the CDR3 is TGTGCCAGCCGCCGTGAGACAGGGGTTGAGACCCAGTACTTC. The full variable domain, with the rest looked up from reference TRBV7-9 and TRBJ2-5, is DTGVSQNPRHKITKRGQNVTFRCDPISEHNRLYWYRQTLGQGPEFLTYFQNEAQLEKSRLLSDRFSAERPKGSFSTLEIQRTEQGDSAMYLCASRRETGVETQYFGPGTRLLVL.

V and J are TRBV29-1 and TRBJ2-3; TRBD1 aligns across 8 bases. Germline V gene data show CDR1 as SQVTM and CDR2 as ANQGSEA. This CDR3 spans 14 amino acids. The trim removed 6 bases at V and 2 bases at J, leaving 7 bases unmatched. The chain's CDR3 is CSVQTGVHTDTQYF. The CDR3 DNA reads as TGCAGCGTCCAGACAGGGGTTCACACAGATACGCAGTATTTT.

V gene TRBV5-5 combines with J gene TRBJ2-7; D unresolved. V shed 0 bases and J shed 0 bases, with 16 bases lying between them. This CDR3 region has 17 residues. The germline gives CDR1 SGHKS, CDR2 YYEKEE (reference sequence). DNA of the CDR3: TGTGCCAGCAGCTTGGAGTCAAGGCGGTCGAGCTCCTACGAGCAGTACTTC. The encoded protein is CASSLESRRSSSYEQYF.

This clonotype was seen only a few times. The CDR3 protein is CASSVGTGVDTEAFF. The CDR3 coding sequence is TGTGCCAGCAGCGTAGGGACAGGGGTCGACACTGAAGCTTTCTTT. The chain has TRBV9 and TRBJ1-1; TRBD1 agrees at 9 bases. This CDR3 contains 15 residues. Looked up from germline, CDR1 is SGDLS and CDR2 is YYNGEE. V lost 0 bases to trimming and J lost 3 bases; unmatched junction nucleotides: 3.

This clonotype was counted at least ten times. The chain carries TRBV5-5 and TRBJ1-1; D is unclear. Germline V gene data show CDR1 as SGHKS and CDR2 as YYEKEE (reference sequence). This CDR3 has 14 amino acids. Trimming took 1 base from V and 4 from J, leaving 11 bases between them. The CDR3 DNA reads as TGTGCCAGCAGCTTGTTTACGGGGATCACTGAAGCTTTCTTT. Protein product: CASSLFTGITEAFF. Looking up the rest from reference TRBV5-5 and TRBJ1-1 gives the full variable domain: DAGVTQSPTHLIKTRGQQVTLRCSPISGHKSVSWYQQVLGQGPQFIFQYYEKEERGRGNFPDRFSARQFPNYSSELNVNALLLGDSALYLCASSLFTGITEAFFGQGTRLTVV.

The J gene is TRBJ1-5, the V gene TRBV7-9; the D is unclear. Germline V CDR1 and CDR2: SEHNR, FQNEAQ (reference sequence). V was pared by 2 bases and J by 2 bases, with 7 bases between. CDR3 length equals 14 residues. CDR3 DNA sequence: TGTGCCAGCAGCTTAAGGGCAGGCAATCAGCCCCAGCATTTT. Its translation is CASSLRAGNQPQHF.

This clonotype was counted many times. V gene TRBV12-3 or TRBV12-4 combines with J gene TRBJ2-5, with 10 bases fitting TRBD1. V dropped 6 bases and J dropped 6; count of bases not matched to a gene: 13. The CDR3 sequence is 16 residues long. The DNA for the CDR3 is TGTGCCAGCAGCACGACAGGGGGCGTCGGGAGTAAGACCCAGTACTTC. Translating it yields CASSTTGGVGSKTQYF.

This clonotype was observed many times. J is TRBJ1-5 and V is TRBV7-9; D remains unclear. In germline, CDR1 is SEHNR, CDR2 FQNEAQ (reference sequence). The CDR3 is made up of 15 amino acids. Trimming cost V 4 bases and J 3 bases, with 13 bases left between them. CDR3 bases: TGTGCCAGCAGCTCTGGGGAGGGTCCCAATCAGCCCCAGCATTTT. As protein: CASSSGEGPNQPQHF.

V usage is TRBV27 and J usage is TRBJ1-6; D possibly corresponds to TRBD1 (5 bases). The ends were cut back, 4 bases at V and 8 bases at J, with 9 bases in the middle. CDR1 and CDR2 from the germline V gene are MNHEY and SMNVEV (reference sequence). This CDR3 has 13 residues. This chain's CDR3 is CASSSGRDSPLHF. The DNA for the CDR3 is TGTGCCAGCAGTTCAGGGCGGGATTCACCCCTCCACTTT.

This clonotype has only a few counts. This sequence joins TRBV20-1 and TRBJ2-7; 9 bases line up with TRBD2. The germline gives CDR1 DFQATT, CDR2 SNEGSKA (reference sequence). This CDR3 has 14 residues. After removal of 3 bases from V and 1 base from J, the junction contained 4 bases not matched to a gene. CDR3 sequence: CSASHSGRSYEQYF. In DNA form, the CDR3 reads TGCAGTGCTAGCCATAGCGGGAGATCCTACGAGCAGTACTTC.

Ten or more counts support this clonotype. The rearrangement links TRBV11-3 to TRBJ1-2; TRBD1 aligns across 7 bases. The germline V gene encodes CDR1 SGHNT and CDR2 YENEEA. This CDR3 is 13 amino acids long. V lost 10 bases, J lost 7 bases, and 12 bases stayed unmatched. The CDR3 DNA follows: TGTGCCATCGAGGGGGCGCGATCGTCTGGCTACACCTTC. This gives the protein CAIEGARSSGYTF.

This clonotype was detected a few times. Possible read error: a much larger clone is one base away. This chain links TRBV11-2 with TRBJ2-1; 7 positions match TRBD2. The V gene end was trimmed by 4 bases and the J gene end by 5 bases; junction bases not matched to a gene: 11. The CDR3 has 16 amino acids. Germline values: CDR1 SGHAT, CDR2 FQNNGV. CDR3 amino acids: CASSSILGRGNNEQFF. The DNA for the CDR3 is TGTGCCAGCAGCTCCATCCTGGGGCGGGGGAACAATGAGCAGTTCTTC.

The rearrangement links TRBV10-3 to TRBJ1-5; a possible D gene is TRBD1 (5 bases). Trimming took off 3 bases at V and 3 bases at J, with 24 bases between the two ends. The CDR3 contains 19 residues. From germline, CDR1 is ENHRY and CDR2 SYGVKD. Here the CDR3 DNA reads TGTGCCATCAGTGATGTACCCGGGACCAAGGGGAAGGTCAATCAGCCCCAGCATTTT. The encoded protein is CAISDVPGTKGKVNQPQHF.

The rearrangement links TRBV6-1 to TRBJ1-2; unclear D gene. The V and J ends lost 4 bases and 7 bases respectively, with 22 bases between them. The CDR3 runs 16 residues. Germline-derived CDR1 and CDR2 are MNHNS and SASEGT. The CDR3 loop reads CASSGALGDLPGGYTF. CDR3 sequence (DNA): TGTGCCAGCAGTGGCGCTTTGGGAGACTTGCCTGGTGGCTACACCTTC.

This clonotype was recorded at least ten times. This chain joins TRBV24-1 and TRBJ2-5; D is possibly TRBD1 or TRBD2 (5 bases each). CDR1 KGHDR and CDR2 SFDVKD come from the germline V gene. The CDR3 is 13 amino acids. V was clipped by 4 bases and J by 5 bases, with 10 bases between them. The CDR3 loop reads CATSERDLETQYF. Written as DNA, the CDR3 is TGTGCCACCAGTGAAAGGGACCTGGAGACCCAGTACTTC.

In regard to this clonotype: A much larger clone is a single base away; this may be a read error. V is TRBV20-1 and J is TRBJ2-7; 10 bases agree with TRBD1. The germline CDR1 and CDR2 sequences are DFQATT and SNEGSKA (reference sequence). V shed 3 bases and J 7 bases; nucleotides not matched to a gene: 6. The CDR3 is made up of 13 amino acids. CDR3 sequence (DNA): TGCAGTGCTAGCCGGGACAGGGGAAATGAGCAGTACTTC. Amino acids: CSASRDRGNEQYF.

This clonotype has a count of ten or more. The chain recombines TRBV12-3 or TRBV12-4 with TRBJ2-7; either TRBD1 or TRBD2 may supply D (6 bases each). This CDR3 comprises 12 residues. V shed 6 bases and J shed 7 bases, with 13 bases lying between them. Written as DNA, the CDR3 is TGTGCCAGCAGGCCGACAGGAGGGGAGCAGTACTTC. Translated, it gives CASRPTGGEQYF.